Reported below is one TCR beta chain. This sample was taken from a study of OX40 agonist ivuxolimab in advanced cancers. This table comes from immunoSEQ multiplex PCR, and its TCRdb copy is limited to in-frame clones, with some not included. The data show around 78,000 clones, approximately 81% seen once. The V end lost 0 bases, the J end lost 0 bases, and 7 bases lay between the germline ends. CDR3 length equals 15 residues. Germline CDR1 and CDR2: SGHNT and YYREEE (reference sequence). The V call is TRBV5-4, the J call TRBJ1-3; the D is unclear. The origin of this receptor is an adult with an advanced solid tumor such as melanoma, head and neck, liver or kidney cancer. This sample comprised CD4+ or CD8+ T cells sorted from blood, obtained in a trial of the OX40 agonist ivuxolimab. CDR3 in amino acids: CASSLGLNSGNTIYF. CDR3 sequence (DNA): TGTGCCAGCAGCTTGGGGCTGAACTCTGGAAACACCATATATTTT.